This T cell receptor beta chain derives from a study of blood T cell repertoires in COVID-19. Looking at the study overall: In each case, the material was cDNA or gDNA derived from T cells, B-cell-depleted T cells, or PBMCs.

Germline V gives CDR1 SGHDT, CDR2 YYEEEE. Between the trimmed V and J ends, which lost 3 bases and 0 bases, there was a span of 16 bases. This CDR3 has 18 amino acids. The assay was immunoSEQ multiplex PCR, and TCRdb's table has in-frame clones only and misses some. The sample shows around 170,000 clones, just under 80% of them seen only once. The chain joins TRBV5-6 to TRBJ1-6; no definite D call. The specimen sequenced was peripheral blood. The sequence was obtained from a woman over 75 with acute or convalescent COVID-19. The CDR3 nucleotides read TGTGCCAGCAGCTCCTGGGGTTCTGGGAGCTCCTATAATTCACCCCTCCACTTT. Residues: CASSSWGSGSSYNSPLHF. Using reference TRBV5-6 and TRBJ1-6 for the parts outside the CDR3, the full variable domain is DAGVTQSPTHLIKTRGQQVTLRCSPKSGHDTVSWYQQALGQGPQFIFQYYEEEERQRGNFPDRFSGHQFPNYSSELNVNALLLGDSALYLCASSSWGSGSSYNSPLHFGNGTRLTVT.